Listed below are T cell receptor beta chains from one sample, sequenced in a study of blood T cells in healthy people across ages. A single record per CDR3 protein comes from TCRdb applying MiXCR to the 5' RACE reads. The table has 700,000 or so distinct CDR3 sequences, about 20% seen once. What was sequenced was blood. Source of these receptors: a man aged 65 to 85 in good health. Each CDR3 is given with its conserved first and last residue. The D gene is left open where the match is weak. Rows give clone size only sometimes, using once, few, many, or a class for an expanded clone.

J gene: TRBJ1-1
D gene: -
V gene: TRBV15
clone size: few
CDR3 DNA: TGTGCCACCAGCAGAGAGGGGTTCACTGAAGCTTTCTTT
CDR3 protein: CATSREGFTEAFF

J gene: TRBJ1-4
D gene: -
V gene: TRBV7-9
clone size: many
CDR3 DNA: TGTGCCAGCAGCCAAGGGGCCCAGGGTGAAAAACTGTTTTTT
CDR3 protein: CASSQGAQGEKLFF

J gene: TRBJ2-1
D gene: -
V gene: TRBV24-1
clone size: -
CDR3 DNA: TGTGCCCCCTCGGGGGCCTTGGATGAGCAGTTCTTC
CDR3 protein: CAPSGALDEQFF

J gene: TRBJ1-1
D gene: -
V gene: TRBV5-1
clone size: -
CDR3 DNA: TGCGCCAGCAGCTTGGGGCGGGGGGCCACTGAAGCTTTCTTT
CDR3 protein: CASSLGRGATEAFF

J gene: TRBJ1-1
D gene: TRBD1
V gene: TRBV5-1
clone size: -
CDR3 DNA: TGCGCCAGCAGCCTGTTACAGGGGTCCGCGGACACTGAAGCTTTCTTT
CDR3 protein: CASSLLQGSADTEAFF

J gene: TRBJ2-2
D gene: -
V gene: TRBV28
clone size: -
CDR3 DNA: TGTGCCAGCAGGATGAGGACGACGAACACCGGGGAGCTGTTTTTT
CDR3 protein: CASRMRTTNTGELFF

J gene: TRBJ2-5
D gene: TRBD2
V gene: TRBV3-1
clone size: -
CDR3 DNA: TGTGCCAGCAGCCACCTCATGGAGGCGCCCCGGGACTACCTACGAGAGACCCAGTACTTC
CDR3 protein: CASSHLMEAPRDYLRETQYF

J gene: TRBJ1-3
D gene: TRBD1
V gene: TRBV7-8
clone size: -
CDR3 DNA: TGTGCCAGCAGCTCCCAGACAGGGTATGGAAACACCATATATTTT
CDR3 protein: CASSSQTGYGNTIYF

J gene: TRBJ1-1
D gene: -
V gene: TRBV7-9
clone size: -
CDR3 DNA: TGTGCCAGCAGCTTATTAGTTGGGGCGAACACTGAAGCTTTCTTT
CDR3 protein: CASSLLVGANTEAFF

J gene: TRBJ2-1
D gene: TRBD1
V gene: TRBV28
clone size: -
CDR3 DNA: TGTGCCAGCACCATGGGGGGACAGGGATTCAATGAGCAGTTCTTC
CDR3 protein: CASTMGGQGFNEQFF

J gene: TRBJ2-5
D gene: -
V gene: TRBV5-5
clone size: few
CDR3 DNA: TGTGCCAGCAGCGGGGGTTTCGCAAGTTACCAAGAGACCCAGTACTTC
CDR3 protein: CASSGGFASYQETQYF

J gene: TRBJ1-2
D gene: -
V gene: TRBV6-5
clone size: few
CDR3 DNA: TGTGCCAGCAGTTCCGACCCCCCGTTTAGTCTCACCTTC
CDR3 protein: CASSSDPPFSLTF

J gene: TRBJ1-2
D gene: -
V gene: TRBV29-1
clone size: few
CDR3 DNA: TGCAGCGTGGACGCCCGGCGGGGATATGGCTACACCTTC
CDR3 protein: CSVDARRGYGYTF

J gene: TRBJ2-5
D gene: -
V gene: TRBV18
clone size: few
CDR3 DNA: TGTGCCAGCTCACTGTCGGGGCGCGAGACCCAGTACTTC
CDR3 protein: CASSLSGRETQYF

J gene: TRBJ2-3
D gene: TRBD2
V gene: TRBV6-5
clone size: few
CDR3 DNA: TGTGCCAGCAGTTTTCCGGGACTAGCGGGGGATCCTTCTAGCACAGATACGCAGTATTTT
CDR3 protein: CASSFPGLAGDPSSTDTQYF

J gene: TRBJ2-3
D gene: TRBD2
V gene: TRBV7-2
clone size: few
CDR3 DNA: TGTGCCAGCAGCTTCGGAAGACTAGCGGGAGTTTCCGATACGCAGTATTTT
CDR3 protein: CASSFGRLAGVSDTQYF

J gene: TRBJ1-4
D gene: TRBD1
V gene: TRBV7-2
clone size: few
CDR3 DNA: TGTGCCAGCAGCACCCGACAGGGGCGAGAACTGTTTTTT
CDR3 protein: CASSTRQGRELFF

J gene: TRBJ1-3
D gene: -
V gene: TRBV7-2
clone size: -
CDR3 DNA: TGTGCCAGCAGCCAGGGGTCCCTCTCTGGAAACACCATATATTTT
CDR3 protein: CASSQGSLSGNTIYF

J gene: TRBJ1-3
D gene: -
V gene: TRBV12-3/TRBV12-4
clone size: few
CDR3 DNA: TGTGTCAGCAGTCGGGCGGGGGCTGGAAACACCATATATTTT
CDR3 protein: CVSSRAGAGNTIYF

J gene: TRBJ1-1
D gene: -
V gene: TRBV12-3/TRBV12-4
clone size: many
CDR3 DNA: TGTGCCAGCATTCAACACGAGGGGAACACTGAAGCTTTCTTT
CDR3 protein: CASIQHEGNTEAFF

J gene: TRBJ2-3
D gene: TRBD2
V gene: TRBV11-3
clone size: -
CDR3 DNA: TGTGCCAGCAGCTTGAGCTCCGGGACTAGCGGGAGTTATACGCAGTATTTT
CDR3 protein: CASSLSSGTSGSYTQYF

J gene: TRBJ2-1
D gene: -
V gene: TRBV10-3
clone size: -
CDR3 DNA: TGTGCCATCAGCCCGTCAGGGGATAGCTCCTACAATGAGCAGTTCTTC
CDR3 protein: CAISPSGDSSYNEQFF

J gene: TRBJ1-1
D gene: TRBD1
V gene: TRBV13
clone size: few
CDR3 DNA: TGTGCCAGCAGCCAGGGGGTCAGCAACACTGAAGCTTTCTTT
CDR3 protein: CASSQGVSNTEAFF

J gene: TRBJ1-2
D gene: TRBD1
V gene: TRBV12-3/TRBV12-4
clone size: -
CDR3 DNA: TGTGCCAGCAGTTGGTCGACAGGGAACTATGGCTACACCTTC
CDR3 protein: CASSWSTGNYGYTF

J gene: TRBJ2-3
D gene: -
V gene: TRBV6-5
clone size: -
CDR3 DNA: TGTGCCAGCAGATGGGGGAGAAGCACAGATACGCAGTATTTT
CDR3 protein: CASRWGRSTDTQYF

J gene: TRBJ2-1
D gene: -
V gene: TRBV15
clone size: few
CDR3 DNA: TGTGCCACCAGCAGTGGGGTAGACTACAATGAGCAGTTCTTC
CDR3 protein: CATSSGVDYNEQFF

J gene: TRBJ1-2
D gene: -
V gene: TRBV27
clone size: -
CDR3 DNA: TGTGCCAGCAGTTTATCGGGCGGGACTAACTATGGCTACACCTTC
CDR3 protein: CASSLSGGTNYGYTF

J gene: TRBJ2-3
D gene: -
V gene: TRBV10-3
clone size: few
CDR3 DNA: TGTGCCATCAGACCTCGAGGGGATAATACGCAGTATTTT
CDR3 protein: CAIRPRGDNTQYF

J gene: TRBJ2-3
D gene: -
V gene: TRBV10-3
clone size: -
CDR3 DNA: TGTGCCATCAGTGAGCGGGGGCCTACATCAGATACGCAGTATTTT
CDR3 protein: CAISERGPTSDTQYF

J gene: TRBJ2-3
D gene: -
V gene: TRBV10-3
clone size: -
CDR3 DNA: TGTGCCATCAGTCGTTCTGGGCTAGATACGCAGTATTTT
CDR3 protein: CAISRSGLDTQYF

J gene: TRBJ2-4
D gene: -
V gene: TRBV20-1
clone size: few
CDR3 DNA: TGCAGTGCTAGAGATCTGGGTTTTGGTCACCCTCTAGCCAAAAACATTCAGTACTTC
CDR3 protein: CSARDLGFGHPLAKNIQYF

J gene: TRBJ2-1
D gene: TRBD2
V gene: TRBV24-1
clone size: -
CDR3 DNA: TGTGCCACCAGTGATTACGGCGGGAGGAGGTACAATGAGCAGTTCTTC
CDR3 protein: CATSDYGGRRYNEQFF

J gene: TRBJ2-3
D gene: -
V gene: TRBV5-5
clone size: -
CDR3 DNA: TGTGCCAGCAGCTTGGGCCCTGGGCAGTATTTT
CDR3 protein: CASSLGPGQYF

J gene: TRBJ2-4
D gene: TRBD2
V gene: TRBV6-2/TRBV6-3
clone size: -
CDR3 DNA: TGTGCCAGCAGCCCCCTCGCTAGCGGGAGTGGCAAAAACATTCAGTACTTC
CDR3 protein: CASSPLASGSGKNIQYF

J gene: TRBJ1-2
D gene: -
V gene: TRBV4-1
clone size: -
CDR3 DNA: TGCGCCAGCAGCCAAGAACCCGTAGGGGAAAACTATGGCTACACCTTC
CDR3 protein: CASSQEPVGENYGYTF